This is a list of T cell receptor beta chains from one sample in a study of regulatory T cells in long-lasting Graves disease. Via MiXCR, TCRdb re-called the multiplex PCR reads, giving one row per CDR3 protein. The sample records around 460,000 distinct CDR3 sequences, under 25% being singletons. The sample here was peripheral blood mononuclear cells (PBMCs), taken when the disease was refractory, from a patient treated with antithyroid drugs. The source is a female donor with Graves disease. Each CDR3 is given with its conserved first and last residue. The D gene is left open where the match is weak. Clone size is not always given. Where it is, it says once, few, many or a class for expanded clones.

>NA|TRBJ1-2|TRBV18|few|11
CASSPETGYTF
TGTGCCAGCTCACCAGAGACAGGCTACACCTTC
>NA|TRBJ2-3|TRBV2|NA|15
CASSAWAGDYDTQYF
TGTGCCAGCAGTGCCTGGGCAGGGGATTACGATACGCAGTATTTT
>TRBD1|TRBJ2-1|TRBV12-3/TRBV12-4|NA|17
CASSPMDNRGWGNEQFF
TGTGCCAGCAGCCCGATGGACAACAGGGGATGGGGCAATGAGCAGTTCTTC
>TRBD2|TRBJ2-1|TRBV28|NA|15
CASSLVLAGSNEQFF
TGTGCCAGCAGTTTAGTACTAGCGGGAAGCAATGAGCAGTTCTTC
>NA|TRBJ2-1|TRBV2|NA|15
CASSEGRGGYNEQFF
TGTGCCAGCAGTGAGGGTAGGGGGGGCTACAATGAGCAGTTCTTC
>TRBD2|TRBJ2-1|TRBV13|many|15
CASRHLAGESNEQFF
TGTGCCAGCAGACACCTAGCGGGAGAATCGAATGAGCAGTTCTTC
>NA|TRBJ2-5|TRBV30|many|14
CAWSSGLLQETQYF
TGTGCCTGGAGTAGTGGACTACTGCAAGAGACCCAGTACTTC
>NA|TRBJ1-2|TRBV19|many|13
CASTPGTAYGYTF
TGTGCCAGTACCCCCGGGACGGCCTATGGCTACACCTTC
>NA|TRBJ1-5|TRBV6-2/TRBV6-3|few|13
CASSYSKSEPQHF
TGTGCCAGCAGTTACTCGAAGAGTGAGCCCCAGCATTTT
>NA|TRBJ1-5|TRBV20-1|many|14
CSASWGRLNQPQHF
TGCAGTGCTAGTTGGGGGCGGTTAAATCAGCCCCAGCATTTT
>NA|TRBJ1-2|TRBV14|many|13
CASSPGTVWGYTF
TGTGCCAGCAGCCCCGGGACCGTCTGGGGCTACACCTTC
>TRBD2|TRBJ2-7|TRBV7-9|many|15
CASSGTSGITYEQYF
TGTGCCAGCAGCGGGACTAGCGGGATCACCTACGAGCAGTACTTC
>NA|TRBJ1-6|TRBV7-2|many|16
CASSLSSGAENSPLHF
TGTGCCAGCAGCTTAAGTTCAGGGGCGGAAAATTCACCCCTCCACTTT
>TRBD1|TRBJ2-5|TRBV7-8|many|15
CASSLRRGRGETQYF
TGTGCCAGCAGCTTGCGCAGGGGGCGAGGAGAGACCCAGTACTTC
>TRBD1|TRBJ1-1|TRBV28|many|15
CASSIAGTGGTEAFF
TGTGCCAGCAGCATAGCCGGAACAGGGGGAACTGAAGCTTTCTTT
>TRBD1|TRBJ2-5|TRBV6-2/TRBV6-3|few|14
CASSYPTGGETQYF
TGTGCCAGCAGTTACCCGACAGGGGGTGAGACCCAGTACTTC
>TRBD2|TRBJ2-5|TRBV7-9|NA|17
CASSLGTSGGYQETQYF
TGTGCCAGCAGCCTCGGGACTAGCGGGGGGTACCAAGAGACCCAGTACTTC
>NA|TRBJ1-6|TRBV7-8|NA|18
CASSLVAPDRYYNSPLHF
TGTGCCAGCAGCTTAGTTGCCCCGGACAGATACTATAATTCACCCCTCCACTTT
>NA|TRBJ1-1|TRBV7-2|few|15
CASSLVPGAGTEAFF
TGTGCCAGCAGCTTAGTTCCAGGGGCGGGAACTGAAGCTTTCTTT
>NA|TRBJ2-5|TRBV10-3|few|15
CAISESSRPKETQYF
TGTGCCATCAGTGAGTCCTCCAGACCCAAAGAGACCCAGTACTTC
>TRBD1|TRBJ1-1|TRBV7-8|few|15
CASSLFAGGNTKAFF
TGTGCCAGCAGCTTATTTGCAGGGGGAAACACTAAAGCTTTCTTT
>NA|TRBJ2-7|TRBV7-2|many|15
CASSFHGSGAFEQYF
TGTGCCAGCAGCTTCCACGGGAGTGGTGCTTTCGAGCAGTACTTC
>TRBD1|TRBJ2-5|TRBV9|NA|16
CASSVGTGFNQETQYF
TGTGCCAGCAGCGTCGGGACAGGCTTCAACCAAGAGACCCAGTACTTC
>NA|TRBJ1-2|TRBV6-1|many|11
CASQLNYGYTF
TGTGCCAGCCAATTGAACTATGGCTACACCTTC
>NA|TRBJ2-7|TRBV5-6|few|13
CASSFGGSHEQYF
TGTGCCAGCAGCTTCGGAGGGAGCCACGAGCAGTACTTC
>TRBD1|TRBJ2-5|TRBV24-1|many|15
CATSDPTGKGETQYF
TGTGCCACCAGTGATCCGACAGGGAAAGGAGAGACCCAGTACTTC
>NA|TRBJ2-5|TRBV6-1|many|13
CASSASPQETQYF
TGTGCCAGCAGTGCGTCACCTCAAGAGACCCAGTACTTC
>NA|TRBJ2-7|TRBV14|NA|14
CASSQGTRTYEQYF
TGTGCCAGCAGCCAAGGGACCCGCACCTACGAGCAGTACTTC
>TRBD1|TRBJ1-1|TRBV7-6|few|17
CASSLRRGQARTPEAFF
TGTGCCAGCAGCTTACGCCGAGGACAGGCCCGGACCCCTGAAGCTTTCTTT
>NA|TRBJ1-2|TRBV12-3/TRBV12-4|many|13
CASSPGRPYGYTF
TGTGCCAGCAGTCCCGGACGGCCATATGGCTACACCTTC
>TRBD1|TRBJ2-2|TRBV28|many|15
CASSLSGGAAGELFF
TGTGCCAGCAGTTTATCAGGGGGCGCCGCCGGGGAGCTGTTTTTT